This TCR beta chain was sequenced for a study of T cell repertoires in cytomegalovirus infection. Study as a whole: Public signatures in TCR beta pointed to CMV infection and matching HLA type.

This clonotype came up a few times. Its target is unknown. TCRdb redid the calling of the reads with MiXCR, one entry per CDR3 protein. The sample consists of about 490,000 distinct CDR3 sequences, approximately 17% of them appearing once. Regarding the study as a whole: There were carriers of CMV plus the relevant HLA, and cumulative public TCR beta family frequency identified them. CMV-specific TCR beta clonotypes restricted by HLA-C were the ones dominating the ex vivo response.

The sequence was obtained from a human donor in good health (CMV status not recorded). Some clones in this sample may be carry-over from other donors' samples. Sequenced: CD8+ T cells from PBMCs.

The CDR3 nucleotides are TGTGCCAGCAGCGTAGCGCCCAACAATGAGCAGTTCTTC. Amino acid sequence: CASSVAPNNEQFF. This chain connects TRBV9 to TRBJ2-1; D uncertain. CDR3 length: 13 residues. The germline V gene has CDR1 SGDLS and CDR2 YYNGEE. V was trimmed by 0 bases and J by 5 bases, leaving 6 bases between them. Filled out from reference TRBV9 and TRBJ2-1, the complete variable domain reads DSGVTQTPKHLITATGQRVTLRCSPRSGDLSVYWYQQSLDQGLQFLIQYYNGEERAKGNILERFSAQQFPDLHSELNLSSLELGDSALYFCASSVAPNNEQFFGPGTRLTVL.